Each of the 12 T cell receptor beta chains below was sequenced from the same sample in a study of OX40 agonist ivuxolimab in advanced cancers. Some clones are missing from TCRdb's copy, which holds only in-frame ones; the method was immunoSEQ multiplex PCR. The data contain some 63,000 clones, approximately 90% of them singletons. Sequencing was performed on CD4+ or CD8+ T cells sorted from blood, taken in a trial of the OX40 agonist ivuxolimab. The receptors here all came from an adult with an advanced solid tumor such as melanoma, head and neck, liver or kidney cancer.

The rearrangement joins TRBV5-1 to TRBJ2-1, with D unresolved. Looked up from germline, CDR1 is SGHRS and CDR2 is YFSETQ. Trimming took 3 bases from V and 0 from J, leaving 7 bases between them. This CDR3 contains 14 residues. The CDR3 bases are TGCGCCAGCAGCTACTCCTTCTCCTACAATGAGCAGTTCTTC. Encoded protein: CASSYSFSYNEQFF.

The V call is TRBV11-2, the J call TRBJ2-3; 7 nucleotides agree with TRBD1. V gave up 5 bases and J gave up 1 base; unmatched junction bases: 6. The length of the CDR3 is 15 residues. Germline CDR1 reads SGHAT; CDR2 reads FQNNGV. The CDR3 region has the DNA TGTGCCAGCAGCAGTCGACAGGGCCGCACAGATACGCAGTATTTT. Amino acid sequence: CASSSRQGRTDTQYF.

The genes are TRBV6-5 and TRBJ2-2, with D unclear. The V end lost 4 bases, the J end lost 4 bases, and 1 base lay between the germline ends. CDR1 is MNHEY, CDR2 SVGAGI, per germline. The CDR3 is 11 residues long. Here the CDR3 reads CASSFTGELFF. As DNA, the CDR3 is TGTGCCAGCAGTTTCACCGGGGAGCTGTTTTTT.

This chain connects TRBV19 to TRBJ2-7; 9 bases agree with TRBD1. The V and J ends lost 3 bases and 0 bases, in that order; junction bases with no gene match: 3. The CDR3 has 15 amino acids. Germline V gene data show CDR1 as LNHDA and CDR2 as SQIVND (reference sequence). CDR3 in amino acids: CASSIGTGFSYEQYF. The CDR3 region has the DNA TGTGCCAGTAGTATCGGGACAGGGTTCTCCTACGAGCAGTACTTC.

The chain is built from TRBV7-2 and TRBJ1-4, with TRBD1 identical over 9 bases. The trim removed 5 bases at V and 2 bases at J, leaving 9 bases unmatched. In germline, CDR1 is SGHTA, CDR2 FQGNSA. The CDR3 is made up of 17 amino acids. The DNA of the CDR3 is TGTGCCAGCAGCGTTAACAGGGGGCGCGGGACTAATGAAAAACTGTTTTTT. Translation gives CASSVNRGRGTNEKLFF. Based on the CDR3 plus reference TRBV7-2 and TRBJ1-4, the full variable domain is GAGVSQSPSNKVTEKGKDVELRCDPISGHTALYWYRQSLGQGLEFLIYFQGNSAPDKSGLPSDRFSAERTGGSVSTLTIQRTQQEDSAVYLCASSVNRGRGTNEKLFFGSGTQLSVL.

This chain connects TRBV5-1 to TRBJ1-2; a weak D match, TRBD1 (6 bases). The CDR3 has 14 amino acids. Trimming took 0 bases from V and 4 from J, leaving 10 bases between them. Looked up from germline, CDR1 is SGHRS and CDR2 is YFSETQ. The CDR3 DNA follows: TGCGCCAGCAGCTTGGTGGGGGCGAGCTATGGCTACACCTTC. This sequence encodes CASSLVGASYGYTF.

Details on this clone: Its ends do not fully match the called genes, so a read error is possible. The chain carries TRBV2 and TRBJ1-2; D call uncertain. This CDR3 has 9 amino acids. The V gene's germline CDR1 is SNHLY and CDR2 FYNNEI. CDR3 region: CASSVRLLF. The CDR3 bases are TGTGCCAGCAGTGTTCGCCTGCTATTC. Together with reference TRBV2 and TRBJ1-2, the CDR3 gives the full variable domain: EPEVTQTPSHQVTQMGQEVILRCVPISNHLYFYWYRQILGQKVEFLVSFYNNEISEKSEIFDDQFSVERPDGSNFTLKIRSTKLEDSAMYFCASSVRLLFGSGTRLTVV.

In its sample, this clone was seen once. V is TRBV7-3 and J is TRBJ2-3; D remains unclear. The CDR3 is 13 residues long. The germline CDR1 and CDR2 sequences are SGHTA and FQGTGA. V was shortened by 2 bases and J by 6 bases, with 9 bases between the two germline ends. CDR3 sequence reads: CASSLYLGDTQYF. In nucleotides, the CDR3 is TGTGCCAGCAGCTTATATCTTGGCGATACGCAGTATTTT.

The rearrangement links TRBV5-8 to TRBJ2-7, with TRBD1 matching over 7 bases. Unmatched junction bases numbered 5, after V lost 5 bases and J lost 3 bases. Germline loops: CDR1 SGHTS, CDR2 YDEGEE. The CDR3 is made up of 13 amino acids. The CDR3 DNA sequence: TGTGCCAGCAGTTTCGGACAGGTCTACGAGCAGTACTTC. Translating it yields CASSFGQVYEQYF.

V usage is TRBV5-1 and J usage is TRBJ1-5; D is possibly TRBD1 (6 bases). The germline gives CDR1 SGHRS, CDR2 YFSETQ. This CDR3 spans 15 amino acids. The V end was cut by 0 bases, the J end by 4 bases, with 11 bases between. The CDR3 DNA is TGCGCCAGCAGCTTGGCGGGGGGCCAGAATCAGCCCCAGCATTTT. Its translation is CASSLAGGQNQPQHF.

This clone was counted a few times. V usage is TRBV4-1 and J usage is TRBJ1-1; D remains unclear. This CDR3 region has 15 residues. CDR1 is MGHRA and CDR2 is YSYEKL in the germline V gene. Trimming stripped 0 bases from V and 2 bases from J, with 10 bases between. CDR3 sequence: CASSQDRAGNTEAFF. DNA of the CDR3: TGCGCCAGCAGCCAAGATAGGGCGGGTAACACTGAAGCTTTCTTT.

This chain connects TRBV14 to TRBJ2-2; no reliable D call. The germline V gene encodes CDR1 SGHDN and CDR2 FVKESK. Trimming left V 5 bases short and J 4 bases short, with 17 bases between. CDR3 length equals 16 residues. CDR3: CASSAYDVAVTGELFF. For the CDR3, the DNA is TGTGCCAGCAGCGCGTACGATGTGGCGGTCACCGGGGAGCTGTTTTTT.